Below, 23 T cell receptor beta chains from the same sample are listed, as sequenced in a study of radiotherapy plus CTLA-4 blockade in lung cancer. Sequencing was performed with immunoSEQ multiplex PCR; in TCRdb, only in-frame clones are kept and a portion is missing. Of roughly 50,000 clones in the sample, about 83% are singletons; the top ten hold more than 4.5%. This specimen was peripheral blood, taken from a patient treated with radiotherapy plus ipilimumab. The receptors originated from a human donor with non-small cell lung cancer whose response to radiotherapy plus ipilimumab could not be evaluated.

This sequence joins TRBV18 and TRBJ1-5, with 7 bases aligning to TRBD1. The germline V gene has CDR1 KGHSH and CDR2 LQKENI. V was clipped by 3 bases and J by 6 bases; unmatched bases: 2. This CDR3 comprises 13 residues. The DNA of the CDR3 is TGTGCCAGCTCACCTGACAGGGTTCAGCCCCAGCATTTT. This sequence encodes CASSPDRVQPQHF.

The chain couples TRBV18 to TRBJ2-5; 15 positions agree with TRBD2. The length of the CDR3 is 17 residues. V lost 0 bases to trimming and J lost 5 bases; unmatched junction nucleotides: 4. The V gene's germline CDR1 is KGHSH and CDR2 LQKENI. In DNA form, the CDR3 reads TGTGCCAGCTCACCACCGGGACTAGCGGGAGGACAGGAGACCCAGTACTTC. Residues: CASSPPGLAGGQETQYF.

J is TRBJ2-2 and V is TRBV9; maybe TRBD1 (5 bases). The V and J ends lost 0 bases and 0 bases respectively, with 12 bases between them. The germline CDR1 and CDR2 sequences are SGDLS and YYNGEE. The CDR3 has 17 amino acids. The CDR3 DNA reads TGTGCCAGCAGCGTAGAGCAGGGATGGGCGAACACCGGGGAGCTGTTTTTT. It encodes CASSVEQGWANTGELFF.

This chain links TRBV28 with TRBJ2-7; D perhaps matches TRBD1 (6 bases). V shed 2 bases and J shed 6 bases, with 11 bases lying between them. From germline, CDR1 is MDHEN and CDR2 SYDVKM. The CDR3 covers 13 residues. The CDR3 loop is CASSLALGGEQYF. CDR3 coding DNA: TGTGCCAGCAGTTTAGCCTTAGGGGGCGAGCAGTACTTC.

The chain uses TRBV4-3 and TRBJ2-2; 7 bases agree with TRBD1. Losses at the gene ends were 5 bases for V and 0 bases for J; bases not matched to a gene: 3. This CDR3 has 15 amino acids. Germline V CDR1 and CDR2: LGHNA, YSLEER. CDR3 coding DNA: TGCGCCAGCAGCGGAGACAGGGCGAACACCGGGGAGCTGTTTTTT. Amino acids: CASSGDRANTGELFF.

The chain has TRBV5-4 and TRBJ2-7; 10 bases match TRBD2. From germline, CDR1 is SGHNT and CDR2 YYREEE (reference sequence). CDR3 length: 17 amino acids. V lost 4 bases, J lost 3 bases, and 13 bases stayed unmatched. The CDR3 loop reads CASSGAPGSSGSYEQYF. The CDR3 nucleotides read TGTGCCAGCAGCGGGGCCCCTGGGTCTAGCGGGAGCTACGAGCAGTACTTC.

This chain links TRBV11-2 with TRBJ2-7; 7 nucleotides match TRBD1. CDR3 length: 14 amino acids. The junction had 7 bases not matched to a gene; V was cut back by 5 bases and J by 3 bases. The germline CDR1 and CDR2 sequences are SGHAT and FQNNGV. CDR3 in DNA: TGTGCCAGCAGCCCATCGACAGGGATCTACGAGCAGTACTTC. Translated, it gives CASSPSTGIYEQYF.

This sequence joins TRBV6-5 and TRBJ1-2, with 7 positions matching TRBD1. The ends lost 7 bases at V and 1 base at J; junction bases unmatched: 9. From germline, CDR1 is MNHEY and CDR2 SVGAGI. This CDR3 contains 15 residues. In DNA, the CDR3 is TGTGCCAGCAAGCCTTGGACAGGACTTAACTATGGCTACACCTTC. Its protein is CASKPWTGLNYGYTF.

To note about this clone: Distinct nucleotide sequences in the sample also encode this CDR3. The genes are TRBV29-1 and TRBJ2-1, with D possibly TRBD1 on 7 matching bases. The CDR3 length is 13 residues. V dropped 8 bases and J dropped 4 bases, with 15 bases sitting between them. Germline values: CDR1 SQVTM, CDR2 ANQGSEA. The CDR3 here is CSIQGGAYNEQFF. CDR3 bases: TGCAGCATCCAGGGGGGCGCATACAATGAGCAGTTCTTC.

This chain uses TRBV7-3 with TRBJ2-3; no clear D gene. The V gene lost 8 bases and the J gene lost 3 bases, with 6 bases spanning the gap. The CDR3 extends over 11 amino acids. Looked up from germline, CDR1 is SGHTA and CDR2 is FQGTGA. CDR3: CASGRTDTQYF. CDR3 nucleotides: TGTGCCAGCGGCAGAACAGATACGCAGTATTTT. Complete variable domain (other parts from reference TRBV7-3 and TRBJ2-3): GAGVSQTPSNKVTEKGKYVELRCDPISGHTALYWYRQSLGQGPEFLIYFQGTGAADDSGLPNDRFFAVRPEGSVSTLKIQRTERGDSAVYLCASGRTDTQYFGPGTRLTVL.

V is TRBV5-1 and J is TRBJ2-1, with D maybe TRBD1 (6 bases). CDR3 length: 15 amino acids. Trimming took 4 bases from V and 6 from J, leaving 17 bases between them. Germline CDR1 is SGHRS and CDR2 is YFSETQ. The DNA for the CDR3 is TGCGCCAGCAGCCAGGGGAGAGAGATCGTCAATGAGCAGTTCTTC. This codes for CASSQGREIVNEQFF. The full variable domain, completed using reference TRBV5-1 and TRBJ2-1, is KAGVTQTPRYLIKTRGQQVTLSCSPISGHRSVSWYQQTPGQGLQFLFEYFSETQRNKGNFPGRFSGRQFSNSRSEMNVSTLELGDSALYLCASSQGREIVNEQFFGPGTRLTVL.

The genes are TRBV9 and TRBJ2-1; D perhaps matches TRBD2 (5 bases). Germline V CDR1 and CDR2: SGDLS, YYNGEE. The CDR3 sequence is 15 residues long. The V gene lost 0 bases and the J gene lost 2 bases, with 9 bases spanning the gap. CDR3 nucleotides: TGTGCCAGCAGCGTAGCCCCCGGGGCCTACAATGAGCAGTTCTTC. Translation: CASSVAPGAYNEQFF.

The rearrangement uses TRBV7-9 and TRBJ2-1; 9 positions agree with TRBD2. The J segment lost 1 base and the V segment lost 1 base, leaving 8 bases of the junction unmatched. This CDR3 is built from 18 residues. In germline, CDR1 is SEHNR, CDR2 FQNEAQ (reference sequence). This CDR3 is CASSLVNRSGSSYNEQFF. The CDR3 nucleotides read TGTGCCAGCAGCTTAGTGAATCGTAGCGGGAGTTCCTACAATGAGCAGTTCTTC.

This sequence joins TRBV2 and TRBJ2-5, with D uncertain. The length of the CDR3 is 13 residues. Looked up from germline, CDR1 is SNHLY and CDR2 is FYNNEI. With 6 bases removed from V and 5 bases from J, the gap between germline ends came to 13 bases. This chain's CDR3 is CASRESSTETQYF. In nucleotides, the CDR3 is TGTGCCAGCAGGGAGTCGAGCACGGAGACCCAGTACTTC.

The chain uses TRBV7-9 and TRBJ2-7; TRBD2 agrees at 9 bases. The germline CDR1 and CDR2 sequences are SEHNR and FQNEAQ (reference sequence). With 5 bases clipped from V and 6 bases from J, the junction kept 11 bases outside the gene matches. The CDR3 contains 15 residues. The CDR3 loop is CASSEASGISAEQYF. The CDR3, as DNA: TGTGCCAGCAGCGAGGCTAGCGGGATATCAGCCGAGCAGTACTTC.

CDR3 loop: CASSQAIPSGANVLTF. DNA of the CDR3: TGCGCCAGCAGCCAAGCTATTCCCTCTGGGGCCAACGTCCTGACTTTC. The chain couples TRBV4-3 to TRBJ2-6; D call uncertain. CDR1 is LGHNA and CDR2 is YSLEER in the germline V gene. Trimming removed 1 base at V and 0 bases at J, with 7 bases between. This CDR3 has 16 amino acids.

The V call is TRBV28, the J call TRBJ2-7, with D maybe TRBD2 (5 bases). CDR3 length equals 15 residues. Trimming cost V 5 bases and J 5 bases, with 19 bases left between them. From germline, CDR1 is MDHEN and CDR2 SYDVKM. The CDR3 DNA reads as TGTGCCAGCAGTCTCCCTCTACTGGGGAGAAACGAGCAGTACTTC. It encodes CASSLPLLGRNEQYF.

The V and J genes are TRBV7-6 and TRBJ1-1, with TRBD1 as a possible D gene (6 bases). This CDR3 contains 13 residues. Looked up from germline, CDR1 is SGHVS and CDR2 is FNYEAQ. The V gene lost 5 bases and the J gene lost 0 bases, with 7 bases spanning the gap. As DNA, the CDR3 is TGTGCCAGCAGCCGGACAGTGAACACTGAAGCTTTCTTT. Amino acids: CASSRTVNTEAFF.

The chain uses TRBV5-1 and TRBJ1-1; D remains ambiguous. The CDR3 runs to 15 residues. Trimming cost V 3 bases and J 2 bases, with 14 bases left between them. The germline gives CDR1 SGHRS, CDR2 YFSETQ. The CDR3 is CASSWREGTNTEAFF. Here the CDR3 DNA reads TGCGCCAGCAGCTGGCGAGAGGGCACCAACACTGAAGCTTTCTTT.

V is TRBV4-1 and J is TRBJ1-4; D is perhaps TRBD1 (5 bases). V was cut by 1 base and J by 4 bases, with 13 bases left in between. There are 16 residues in the CDR3. Per germline, CDR1 MGHRA and CDR2 YSYEKL. The CDR3 DNA is TGCGCCAGCAGCCAAGTAATGACAGCGAATAATGAAAAACTGTTTTTT. Translating it yields CASSQVMTANNEKLFF.

The genes are TRBV28 and TRBJ2-1; 7 bases fit TRBD2. Germline CDR1 MDHEN, CDR2 SYDVKM. This CDR3 spans 14 amino acids. V dropped 2 bases and J dropped 7; count of bases not matched to a gene: 5. CDR3 residues: CASSLRGLGNEQFF. The CDR3 DNA follows: TGTGCCAGCAGTTTACGTGGACTAGGTAATGAGCAGTTCTTC.

This clone was counted a single time. The chain couples TRBV7-2 to TRBJ1-5; 7 nucleotides agree with TRBD1. CDR3 length equals 15 residues. V lost 5 bases to trimming and J lost 3 bases; unmatched junction nucleotides: 7. Germline V gene data show CDR1 as SGHTA and CDR2 as FQGNSA. Written as DNA, the CDR3 is TGTGCCAGCAGCGCCGGGACAGTTATCAATCAGCCCCAGCATTTT. Translating gives CASSAGTVINQPQHF.

The V gene is TRBV25-1, the J gene TRBJ1-5, with 7 bases identical to TRBD1. The CDR3 is 16 residues long. V dropped 4 bases and J dropped 3; count of bases not matched to a gene: 9. Germline loops: CDR1 MGHDK, CDR2 SYGVNS. The CDR3 spells CASSGGGGNYNQPQHF. Here the CDR3 DNA reads TGTGCCAGCAGTGGAGGGGGCGGAAACTACAATCAGCCCCAGCATTTT.